This T cell receptor beta chain stems from a study of shared clonotypes between healthy human individuals. Assay: immunoSEQ multiplex PCR; the TCRdb copy retains only in-frame clones and omits some. The sample holds around 1.6 million clones, roughly 98% seen once. CD4+ cells yielded CD45RA+ naive and CD45RA-negative memory subsets. Study findings and constraints: A reduction in generation probabilities was seen for non-shared clonotypes relative to those shared by all four donors.

Germline V lookup: CDR1 WSHSY, CDR2 SAAADI. Deletions cut 7 bases from V and 3 bases from J, with 10 bases between. This CDR3 has 12 amino acids. This clone was seen a handful of times. Its matching antigen is unknown. The rearrangement uses TRBV10-2 and TRBJ2-7; D unresolved. The receptor comes from a man aged 25-45 years in good health. The sample consisted of naive CD4+ T cells sorted from blood. Subset noted: CD45RA+ positively selected. This CDR3 is CASTSTNYEQYF. The CDR3 bases are TGCGCCAGCACGTCTACTAACTACGAGCAGTACTTC.